The entry that follows covers one T cell receptor beta chain sequence. This CDR3 has 14 residues. CDR1 is LNHNV and CDR2 is YYDKDF in the germline V gene (reference sequence). The V and J ends lost 5 bases and 9 bases respectively, with 17 bases between them. Using immunoSEQ multiplex PCR, the repertoire was profiled, and TCRdb retains in-frame clones only, with some absent. The data hold tens of thousands of clones, with 92% observed a single time. This sample is drawn from a study of ipilimumab plus nivolumab after autologous stem cell transplantation. The source of this sequence is a male donor with multiple myeloma. The chain couples TRBV15 to TRBJ2-1, with D possibly being TRBD2 (6 bases). Source: PBMCs, taken in a trial of ipilimumab plus nivolumab as post-transplant consolidation. The CDR3 DNA sequence: TGTGCCACCAGCCCCAGACTAGAAGGGACTGAGCAGTTCTTC. Translated: CATSPRLEGTEQFF.